The sequence of this T cell receptor beta chain was determined in a study of sequential checkpoint blockade in melanoma. Study as a whole: About 90 pretreatment tumor DNA samples were TCRβ immunosequenced. Matched biopsies came pretreatment and at week 13 for approximately 22 patients.

This clone showed up many times. Unmatched junction bases numbered 4, after V lost 4 bases and J lost 2 bases. CDR3 length: 17 amino acids. Germline CDR1 and CDR2: SGHNT and YENEEA. Sequenced by immunoSEQ multiplex PCR; TCRdb stores in-frame clones only, minus some. The data contain about 5,100 clones, around 28% of them singletons. Regarding treatment: randomized to nivolumab then ipilimumab (arm A) or the reverse (arm B). Patients had received no earlier DNA-damaging chemotherapy. V is TRBV11-3 and J is TRBJ2-6, with TRBD1 identical over 11 bases. The sequence came from a human donor with melanoma. This specimen was tumor tissue (inferred from file names), taken from a patient given nivolumab and ipilimumab in sequence. The CDR3 loop reads CASSSPGQGAGANVLTF. CDR3 coding DNA: TGTGCCAGCAGCTCTCCGGGACAGGGGGCTGGGGCCAACGTCCTGACTTTC.